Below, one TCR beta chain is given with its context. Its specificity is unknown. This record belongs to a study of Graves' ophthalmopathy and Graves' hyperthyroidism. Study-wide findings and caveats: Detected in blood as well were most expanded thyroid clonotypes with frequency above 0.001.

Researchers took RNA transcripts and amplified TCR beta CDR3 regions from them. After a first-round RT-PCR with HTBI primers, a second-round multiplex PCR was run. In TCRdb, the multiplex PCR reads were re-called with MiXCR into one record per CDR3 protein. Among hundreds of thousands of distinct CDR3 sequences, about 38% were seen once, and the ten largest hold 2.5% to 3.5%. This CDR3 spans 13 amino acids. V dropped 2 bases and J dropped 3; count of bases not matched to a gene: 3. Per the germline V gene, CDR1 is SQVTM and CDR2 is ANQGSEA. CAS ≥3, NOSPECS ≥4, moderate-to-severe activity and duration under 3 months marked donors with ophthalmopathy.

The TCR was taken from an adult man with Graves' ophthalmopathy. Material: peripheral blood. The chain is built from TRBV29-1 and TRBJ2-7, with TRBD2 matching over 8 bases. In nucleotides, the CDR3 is TGCAGCGTTGAAACTAGCGGTCTCTACGAGCAGTACTTC. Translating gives CSVETSGLYEQYF.